This T cell receptor beta chain was sequenced for a study of blood T cell repertoires in COVID-19. This CDR3 region has 20 residues. Assay: immunoSEQ multiplex PCR; the TCRdb copy retains only in-frame clones and omits some. The sample comprises 25,000 or so clones, 85% to 95% of which are singletons, and around 4% rests with the top ten. The sample taken for sequencing was peripheral blood. The chain links TRBV7-5 to TRBJ2-3; TRBD2 was called by the table and not checked on the DNA. TRBV7-5 is recorded as a pseudogene. The sequence came from a human donor with active COVID-19. The donor label of this sample is uncertain. The CDR3 loop is CARSLGPREGPQKSTDTQYF. DNA of the CDR3: TGTGCCAGAAGCTTAGGGCCGCGGGAGGGCCCCCAAAAGAGCACAGATACGCAGTATTTT.